Each of the 27 T cell receptor beta chains below was sequenced from the same sample in a study of cytomegalovirus exposure and HLA in healthy donors. The primer mix had 60 Vbeta and 13 Jbeta primers. Clones were sequenced by immunoSEQ multiplex PCR, and TCRdb holds only the in-frame ones, with some missing. The data contain about 190,000 clones, 81% of them seen just once; the ten biggest clones take up 3% to 4%. Material for sequencing was PBMCs. These receptors originate from a man in his fifties or sixties in good health and CMV-seronegative.

This clone was recorded only once. This chain connects TRBV10-3 to TRBJ2-7; 7 bases are shared with TRBD2. The CDR3 consists of 14 residues. V gave up 8 bases and J gave up 2 bases; unmatched junction bases: 9. CDR1 and CDR2 from the germline V gene are ENHRY and SYGVKD. CDR3 in amino acids: CAIGEAGKTYEQYF. The CDR3 region has the DNA TGTGCCATCGGGGAAGCGGGGAAAACCTACGAGCAGTACTTC.

The gene calls are TRBV5-5 and TRBJ2-3; TRBD1 aligns across 7 bases. The germline V gene encodes CDR1 SGHKS and CDR2 YYEKEE (reference sequence). J was trimmed by 1 base and V by 5 bases; bases with no gene match: 4. There are 14 residues in the CDR3. CDR3 sequence reads: CASRGQDGTDTQYF. The CDR3 DNA reads as TGTGCCAGCAGAGGACAGGATGGCACAGATACGCAGTATTTT.

This clone has more than one count but fewer than ten. This chain joins TRBV19 and TRBJ1-2; TRBD1 is a possible D gene (5 bases). Trimming stripped 7 bases from V and 8 bases from J, with 11 bases between. CDR1 is LNHDA, CDR2 SQIVND, per germline (reference sequence). The CDR3 totals 11 residues. The CDR3 DNA is TGTGCCAGTACTCCAGGGTTAGGCTACACCTTC. Translated: CASTPGLGYTF.

The sample holds one count of this clone. The chain carries TRBV5-8 and TRBJ1-3; D is possibly TRBD1 (6 bases). The CDR3 consists of 16 residues. Trimming pared 4 bases from V and 3 bases from J, leaving 17 bases between. Germline V gene sequence: CDR1 SGHTS, CDR2 YDEGEE. CDR3 DNA sequence: TGTGCCAGCAGCGCGGGGGACATTCAACATGGAAACACCATATATTTT. Protein: CASSAGDIQHGNTIYF.

This clone appeared a single time. The rearrangement uses TRBV5-6 and TRBJ2-1, with a weak D call TRBD1 (5 bases). V was trimmed by 4 bases and J by 10 bases, leaving 15 bases between them. Germline V gene sequence: CDR1 SGHDT, CDR2 YYEEEE. The CDR3 is 13 residues long. The CDR3 DNA reads TGTGCCAGCAGCCCTGGGTGGGGCGTGGAGCAGTTCTTC. It yields the protein CASSPGWGVEQFF.

The chain uses TRBV11-2 and TRBJ2-5; tentatively, D is TRBD1 (6 bases). From germline, CDR1 is SGHAT and CDR2 FQNNGV. This CDR3 has 19 residues. Trimming pared 1 base from V and 2 bases from J, leaving 23 bases between. Here the CDR3 DNA reads TGTGCCAGCAGCTTAGTGGGATCGTGGACAGAACCATCACAAGAGACCCAGTACTTC. This gives the protein CASSLVGSWTEPSQETQYF.

A single count supports this clone. The gene calls are TRBV6-1 and TRBJ2-7; 10 bases are shared with TRBD1. V lost 5 bases to trimming and J lost 5 bases; unmatched junction nucleotides: 6. The CDR3 contains 14 residues. CDR1 is MNHNS, CDR2 SASEGT, per germline. CDR3 bases: TGTGCCAGCAGTAGACGGGACAGGGGCGACGAGCAGTACTTC. This encodes CASSRRDRGDEQYF.

The CDR3 protein is CASNRRDYNEQFF. Written as DNA, the CDR3 is TGTGCCAGCAATCGTCGGGACTACAATGAGCAGTTCTTC. V usage is TRBV2 and J usage is TRBJ2-1, with D perhaps TRBD2 (5 bases). Trimming removed 7 bases from V and 3 bases from J, with 10 bases in between. The germline CDR1 and CDR2 sequences are SNHLY and FYNNEI. The CDR3 has 13 amino acids. Supplemented by reference TRBV2 and TRBJ2-1, the full variable domain reads EPEVTQTPSHQVTQMGQEVILRCVPISNHLYFYWYRQILGQKVEFLVSFYNNEISEKSEIFDDQFSVERPDGSNFTLKIRSTKLEDSAMYFCASNRRDYNEQFFGPGTRLTVL.

This clone was seen only once. Other DNA sequences in this sample translate to the same CDR3. J is TRBJ1-6 and V is TRBV6-5; TRBD1 might be the D (5 bases). Germline lookup yields CDR1 MNHEY and CDR2 SVGAGI. The CDR3 has 13 amino acids. The germline V and J ends were trimmed by 6 bases and 7 bases, with 10 bases remaining between them. DNA of the CDR3: TGTGCCAGCAGGGGGACTTCGAATTCACCCCTCCACTTT. The encoded protein is CASRGTSNSPLHF.

The chain has TRBV29-1 and TRBJ2-1, with D unresolved. The germline gives CDR1 SQVTM, CDR2 ANQGSEA. The V gene lost 1 base and the J gene lost 0 bases, with 7 bases spanning the gap. This CDR3 is 14 amino acids long. CDR3 nucleotide sequence: TGCAGCGTTGAAGTAGAGAGCTCCTACAATGAGCAGTTCTTC. Amino acid sequence: CSVEVESSYNEQFF.

This clone was detected once. The chain couples TRBV30 to TRBJ2-3; 8 nucleotides agree with TRBD1. Unmatched junction bases numbered 16, after V lost 2 bases and J lost 0 bases. The CDR3 is 19 amino acids. Germline values: CDR1 GTSNPN, CDR2 SVGIG (reference sequence). CDR3 bases: TGTGCCTGGAGTCCCCCCTGGGGCAGGGGGCATCGTAGCACAGATACGCAGTATTTT. Amino acids: CAWSPPWGRGHRSTDTQYF.

This chain joins TRBV9 and TRBJ2-6; D not certain. This CDR3 is 14 amino acids long. Germline V gene sequence: CDR1 SGDLS, CDR2 YYNGEE. V was pared by 4 bases and J by 0 bases, with 5 bases between. Here the CDR3 DNA reads TGTGCCAGCAGCACTTACTCTGGGGCCAACGTCCTGACTTTC. Translation gives CASSTYSGANVLTF.

The J gene is TRBJ2-3, the V gene TRBV6-5; TRBD1 agrees at 7 bases. CDR3 length equals 15 residues. Trimming cost V 10 bases and J 5 bases; bases outside gene matches: 15. Germline assignment: CDR1 MNHEY and CDR2 SVGAGI. The CDR3 reads CANSALGTAEDTQYF. The CDR3 nucleotides are TGTGCCAACAGCGCACTCGGGACAGCGGAAGATACGCAGTATTTT.

This clone was counted once. The CDR3 sequence is CASRSRALAGGPVPETQYF. As DNA, the CDR3 is TGTGCCAGCAGGTCCCGGGCTCTAGCGGGGGGGCCTGTCCCTGAGACCCAGTACTTC. This chain connects TRBV7-9 to TRBJ2-5; 12 nucleotides line up with TRBD2. The CDR3 loop spans 19 amino acids. CDR1 and CDR2 (germline): SEHNR, FQNEAQ (reference sequence). V dropped 6 bases and J dropped 5; count of bases not matched to a gene: 19.

This clone was recorded once. The rearrangement links TRBV12-5 to TRBJ1-2, with D tentatively TRBD1 (6 bases). CDR1 and CDR2 (germline): LGHNT, FRNRAP. The CDR3 loop spans 17 amino acids. V was shortened by 2 bases and J by 2 bases, with 18 bases between the two germline ends. The chain's CDR3 is CASGLPPRTEENYGYTF. The CDR3 DNA reads as TGTGCTAGTGGTTTGCCTCCCCGGACAGAAGAGAACTATGGCTACACCTTC.

The rearrangement links TRBV7-2 to TRBJ1-1; TRBD1 matches at 7 bases. The junction had 10 bases not matched to a gene; V was cut back by 11 bases and J by 1 base. Germline assignment: CDR1 SGHTA and CDR2 FQGNSA. CDR3 size: 14 residues. CDR3 loop: CAFSRQGRNTEAFF. The DNA for the CDR3 is TGTGCCTTTTCAAGACAGGGTAGGAACACTGAAGCTTTCTTT.

This clone has just a few counts. CDR3 protein: CASISGTGGRSPLHF. In nucleotides, the CDR3 is TGTGCCAGCATCTCCGGGACAGGGGGACGTTCACCCCTCCACTTT. The J gene is TRBJ1-6, the V gene TRBV28; 11 bases align to TRBD1. This CDR3 contains 15 residues. J was trimmed by 9 bases and V by 7 bases; bases with no gene match: 8. Germline V gene sequence: CDR1 MDHEN, CDR2 SYDVKM.

V usage is TRBV27 and J usage is TRBJ2-7; no clear D. CDR1 and CDR2 (germline): MNHEY, SMNVEV (reference sequence). The V end lost 2 bases, the J end lost 1 base, and 9 bases lay between the germline ends. The CDR3 is made up of 14 amino acids. The CDR3: CASSLIAGSYEQYF. DNA of the CDR3: TGTGCCAGCAGTTTAATCGCCGGTTCCTACGAGCAGTACTTC.

The gene calls are TRBV5-1 and TRBJ1-1; D may be TRBD1 (5 bases). Germline V gene sequence: CDR1 SGHRS, CDR2 YFSETQ. The length of the CDR3 is 14 residues. The V gene lost 4 bases and the J gene lost 3 bases, with 13 bases spanning the gap. The CDR3 DNA reads TGCGCCAGCAGCCCGGGACGGGGGGACACTGAAGCTTTCTTT. This translates into CASSPGRGDTEAFF.

The rearrangement links TRBV10-3 to TRBJ2-1, with D unclear. The length of the CDR3 is 15 residues. Trimming removed 2 bases from V and 2 bases from J, with 10 bases in between. Germline lookup yields CDR1 ENHRY and CDR2 SYGVKD. Here the CDR3 DNA reads TGTGCCATCAGTGAGATAAAGCATGCCTACAATGAGCAGTTCTTC. Translating it yields CAISEIKHAYNEQFF.

For the CDR3, the DNA is TGTGCCAGCAGCCGCCCTGAGGGGGCAGGGAATCAGCCCCAGCATTTT. It translates to CASSRPEGAGNQPQHF. The chain joins TRBV7-2 to TRBJ1-5; 7 bases align to TRBD1. Per germline, CDR1 SGHTA and CDR2 FQGNSA. With V trimmed by 5 bases and J by 4 bases, 11 bases remained unmatched. CDR3 length: 16 residues.

This clone was seen a few times. The CDR3 sequence: CASSLSGDLNYGYTF. The CDR3 DNA follows: TGTGCCAGCAGCTTGTCGGGGGACCTTAACTATGGCTACACCTTC. This chain connects TRBV5-6 to TRBJ1-2; tentative D call: TRBD1 (5 bases). This CDR3 region has 15 residues. V lost 1 base, J lost 1 base, and 11 bases lay in between. Germline values: CDR1 SGHDT, CDR2 YYEEEE.

The gene calls are TRBV7-8 and TRBJ2-3, with 8 bases lining up with TRBD2. V dropped 5 bases and J dropped 4; count of bases not matched to a gene: 11. Germline CDR1 reads SGHVS; CDR2 reads FQNEAQ. CDR3 length: 16 amino acids. CDR3 bases: TGTGCCAGCAGCCCACCCCAGCGGGGGTACTCAGATACGCAGTATTTT. Translation: CASSPPQRGYSDTQYF.

This sequence joins TRBV6-1 and TRBJ2-1, with a weak D call TRBD1 (6 bases). V lost 1 base to trimming and J lost 9 bases, with 7 bases between them. The CDR3 contains 12 residues. The germline gives CDR1 MNHNS, CDR2 SASEGT. The CDR3 protein is CASSEDRAEQFF. CDR3 coding DNA: TGTGCCAGCAGTGAAGACAGGGCTGAGCAGTTCTTC.

The rearrangement joins TRBV6-1 to TRBJ2-5; perhaps TRBD2 as D (6 bases). This CDR3 has 14 amino acids. Trimming shortened V by 8 bases and J by 0 bases, and 13 bases separated the two germline ends. Germline V gives CDR1 MNHNS, CDR2 SASEGT. CDR3 in amino acids: CASGTDLYQETQYF. The CDR3 DNA follows: TGTGCCAGCGGGACTGATCTGTACCAAGAGACCCAGTACTTC.

This clone was seen once. The chain recombines TRBV7-9 with TRBJ1-1, with a tentative D call TRBD1 (5 bases). Germline lookup yields CDR1 SEHNR and CDR2 FQNEAQ (reference sequence). Trimming left V 7 bases short and J 3 bases short, with 18 bases between. The CDR3 has 15 amino acids. The CDR3 here is CASTQPGSWDTEAFF. CDR3 coding DNA: TGTGCCAGCACCCAACCAGGGTCTTGGGACACTGAAGCTTTCTTT.

The gene calls are TRBV11-1 and TRBJ1-3, with D possibly matching TRBD1 (6 bases). V lost 6 bases to trimming and J lost 9 bases, with 15 bases between them. The CDR3 length is 13 residues. Germline V gene data show CDR1 as SGHAT and CDR2 as FQDESV (reference sequence). CDR3 nucleotide sequence: TGTGCCAGCAGACGGACAGCGAAGAGCACCATATATTTT. Translation: CASRRTAKSTIYF.